A single sample is the source of the 2 T cell receptor beta chains below, sequenced in a study of blood T cell repertoires in COVID-19. Measured with immunoSEQ multiplex PCR; TCRdb has only the in-frame clones, and not every one. The sample shows about 140,000 clones, about three quarters of them seen only once. The sequenced sample was peripheral blood. The origin of the receptors is a woman aged 45-59 years with active or convalescent COVID-19.

In this sample, this clone turned up a few times. CDR3 sequence (DNA): TGTGCCAGCAGTGAAACCCAGGGACTAGCGGGATTCATTACCACAGATACGCAGTATTTT. It specifies CASSETQGLAGFITTDTQYF. The chain has TRBV6-1 and TRBJ2-3, with 13 bases matching TRBD2. V lost 2 bases to trimming and J lost 2 bases; unmatched junction nucleotides: 13. Germline assignment: CDR1 MNHNS and CDR2 SASEGT. The CDR3 contains 20 residues.

In DNA form, the CDR3 reads TGTGCCAGTAGTATTGGGGGCAGCCTGAACACTGAAGCTTTCTTT. This gives the protein CASSIGGSLNTEAFF. The chain links TRBV19 to TRBJ1-1; a weak D match, TRBD1 (6 bases). V was clipped by 3 bases and J by 0 bases, with 11 bases between them. Germline assignment: CDR1 LNHDA and CDR2 SQIVND (reference sequence). The CDR3 sequence is 15 residues long.